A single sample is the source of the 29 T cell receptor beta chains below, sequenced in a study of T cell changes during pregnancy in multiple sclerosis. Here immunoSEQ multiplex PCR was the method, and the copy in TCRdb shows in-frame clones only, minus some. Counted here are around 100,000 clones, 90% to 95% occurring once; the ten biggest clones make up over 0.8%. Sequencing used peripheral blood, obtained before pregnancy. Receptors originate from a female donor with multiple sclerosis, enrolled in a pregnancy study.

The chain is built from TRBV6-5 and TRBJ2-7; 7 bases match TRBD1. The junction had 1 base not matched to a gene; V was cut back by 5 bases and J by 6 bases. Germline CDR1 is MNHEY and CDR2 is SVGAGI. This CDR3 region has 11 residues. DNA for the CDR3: TGTGCCAGCAGTACAGGGGTCGAGCAGTACTTC. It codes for CASSTGVEQYF.

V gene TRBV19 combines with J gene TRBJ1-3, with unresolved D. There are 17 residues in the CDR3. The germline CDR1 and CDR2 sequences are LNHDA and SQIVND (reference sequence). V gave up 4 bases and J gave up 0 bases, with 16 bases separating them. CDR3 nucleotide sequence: TGTGCCAGTAGTACCACCCTGGCAGTTCTCTCTGGAAACACCATATATTTT. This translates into CASSTTLAVLSGNTIYF.

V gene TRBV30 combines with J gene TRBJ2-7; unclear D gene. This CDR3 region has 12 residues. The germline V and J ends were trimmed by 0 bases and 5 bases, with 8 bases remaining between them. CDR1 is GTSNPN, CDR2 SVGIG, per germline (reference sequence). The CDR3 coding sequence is TGTGCCTGGAGTGTACGTGGCCACGAGCAGTACTTC. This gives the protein CAWSVRGHEQYF.

Here the CDR3 DNA reads TGTGCCAGCAGCCCCCGGGACAGAAGAACCTACGAGCAGTACTTC. Its protein product is CASSPRDRRTYEQYF. The chain joins TRBV7-8 to TRBJ2-7, with 7 bases matching TRBD1. In germline, CDR1 is SGHVS, CDR2 FQNEAQ. Trimming removed 5 bases from V and 2 bases from J; junction bases left unmatched: 9. The CDR3 runs 15 residues.

DNA of the CDR3: TGTGCCAGCAGTTCAATCCCCGGGACAGAAGTTTTTTCCATGAACACTGAAGCTTTCTTT. This encodes CASSSIPGTEVFSMNTEAFF. The chain carries TRBV28 and TRBJ1-1; the match to TRBD1 covers 7 bases. CDR3 length: 20 amino acids. V dropped 4 bases and J dropped 0; count of bases not matched to a gene: 20. Germline lookup yields CDR1 MDHEN and CDR2 SYDVKM.

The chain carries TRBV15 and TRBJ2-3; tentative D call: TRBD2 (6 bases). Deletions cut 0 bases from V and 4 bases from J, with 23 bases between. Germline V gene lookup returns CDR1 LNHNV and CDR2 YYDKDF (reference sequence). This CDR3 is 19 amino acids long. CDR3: CATSRDRGVAATEADTQYF. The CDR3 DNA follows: TGTGCCACCAGCAGAGATAGAGGTGTAGCGGCCACGGAGGCAGATACGCAGTATTTT.

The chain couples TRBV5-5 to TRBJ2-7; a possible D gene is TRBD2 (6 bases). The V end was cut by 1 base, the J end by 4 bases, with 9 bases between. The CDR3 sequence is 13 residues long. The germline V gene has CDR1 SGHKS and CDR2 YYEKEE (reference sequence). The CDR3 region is CASSLFSGYEQYF. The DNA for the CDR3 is TGTGCCAGCAGCTTGTTTAGCGGATACGAGCAGTACTTC.

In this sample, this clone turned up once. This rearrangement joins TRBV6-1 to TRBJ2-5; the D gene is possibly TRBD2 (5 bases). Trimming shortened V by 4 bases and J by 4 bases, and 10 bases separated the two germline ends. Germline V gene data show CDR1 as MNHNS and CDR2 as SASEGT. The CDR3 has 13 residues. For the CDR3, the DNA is TGTGCCAGCAGTGTCACGGGGATAGAGACCCAGTACTTC. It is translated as CASSVTGIETQYF.

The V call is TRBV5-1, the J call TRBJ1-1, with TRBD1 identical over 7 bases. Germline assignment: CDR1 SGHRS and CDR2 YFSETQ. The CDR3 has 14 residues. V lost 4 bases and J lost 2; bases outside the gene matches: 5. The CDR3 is CASSPGTVNTEAFF. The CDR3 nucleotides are TGCGCCAGCAGCCCGGGGACAGTTAACACTGAAGCTTTCTTT.

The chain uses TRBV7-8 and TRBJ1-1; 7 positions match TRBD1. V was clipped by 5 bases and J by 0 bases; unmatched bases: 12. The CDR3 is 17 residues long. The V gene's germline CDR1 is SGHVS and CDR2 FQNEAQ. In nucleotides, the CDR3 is TGTGCCAGCAGCCGAATAGGGACAGATTACATGAACACTGAAGCTTTCTTT. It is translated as CASSRIGTDYMNTEAFF.

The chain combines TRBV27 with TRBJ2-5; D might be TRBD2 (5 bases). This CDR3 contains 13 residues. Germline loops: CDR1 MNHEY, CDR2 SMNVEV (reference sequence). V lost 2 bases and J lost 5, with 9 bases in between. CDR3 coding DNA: TGTGCCAGCAGTTTACTAGCCCGGGAGACCCAGTACTTC. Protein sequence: CASSLLARETQYF.

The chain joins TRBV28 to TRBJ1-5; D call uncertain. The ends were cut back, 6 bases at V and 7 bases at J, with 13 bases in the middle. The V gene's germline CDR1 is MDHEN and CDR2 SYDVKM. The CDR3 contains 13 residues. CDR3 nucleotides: TGTGCCAGCAGGACAATTGCAAACCAGCCCCAGCATTTT. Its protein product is CASRTIANQPQHF.

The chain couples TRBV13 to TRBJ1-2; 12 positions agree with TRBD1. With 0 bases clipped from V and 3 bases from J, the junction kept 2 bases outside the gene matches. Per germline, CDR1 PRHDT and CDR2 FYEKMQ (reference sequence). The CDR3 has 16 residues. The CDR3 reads CASSLGGTGGYYGYTF. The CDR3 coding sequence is TGTGCCAGCAGCTTAGGCGGGACAGGGGGCTACTATGGCTACACCTTC.

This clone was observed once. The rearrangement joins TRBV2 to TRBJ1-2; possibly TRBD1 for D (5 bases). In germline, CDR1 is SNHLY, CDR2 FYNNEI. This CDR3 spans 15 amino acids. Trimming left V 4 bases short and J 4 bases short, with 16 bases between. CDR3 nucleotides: TGTGCCAGCAGTGCGGGCGGGACCGGGAGCTATGGCTACACCTTC. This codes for CASSAGGTGSYGYTF.

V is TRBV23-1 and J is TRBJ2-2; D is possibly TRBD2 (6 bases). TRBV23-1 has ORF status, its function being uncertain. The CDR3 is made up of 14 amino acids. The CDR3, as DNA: TGCGCAGTTGGCGGAGGGATGAACACCGGGGAGCTGTTTTTT. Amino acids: CAVGGGMNTGELFF.

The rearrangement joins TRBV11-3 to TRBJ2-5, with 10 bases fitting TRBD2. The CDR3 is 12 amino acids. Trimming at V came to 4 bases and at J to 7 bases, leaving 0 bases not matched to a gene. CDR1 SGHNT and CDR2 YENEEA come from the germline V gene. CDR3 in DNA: TGTGCCAGCAGCTCTAGCGGGGGGACCCAGTACTTC. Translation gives CASSSSGGTQYF. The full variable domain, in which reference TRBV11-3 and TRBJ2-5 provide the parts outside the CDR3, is EAGVVQSPRYKIIEKKQPVAFWCNPISGHNTLYWYLQNLGQGPELLIRYENEEAVDDSQLPKDRFSAERLKGVDSTLKIQPAELGDSAVYLCASSSSGGTQYFGPGTRLLVL.

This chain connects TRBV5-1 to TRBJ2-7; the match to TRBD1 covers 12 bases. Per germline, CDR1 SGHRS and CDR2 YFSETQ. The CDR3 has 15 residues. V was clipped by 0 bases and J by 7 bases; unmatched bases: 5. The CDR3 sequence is CASSLAGQGAEEQYF. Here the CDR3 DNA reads TGCGCCAGCAGCTTGGCGGGACAGGGGGCGGAGGAGCAGTACTTC.

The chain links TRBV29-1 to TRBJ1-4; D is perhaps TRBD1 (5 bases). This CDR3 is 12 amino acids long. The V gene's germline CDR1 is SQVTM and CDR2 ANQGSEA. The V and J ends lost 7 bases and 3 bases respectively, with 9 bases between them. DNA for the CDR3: TGCAGCGCTGGGACTTCTAATGAAAAACTGTTTTTT. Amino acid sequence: CSAGTSNEKLFF.

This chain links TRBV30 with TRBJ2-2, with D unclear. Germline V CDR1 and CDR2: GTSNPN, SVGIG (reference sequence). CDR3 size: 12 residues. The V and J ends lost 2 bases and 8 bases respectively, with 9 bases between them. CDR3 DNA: TGTGCCTGGAGTCAAGTCAGAGGGGAGCTGTTTTTT. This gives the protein CAWSQVRGELFF.

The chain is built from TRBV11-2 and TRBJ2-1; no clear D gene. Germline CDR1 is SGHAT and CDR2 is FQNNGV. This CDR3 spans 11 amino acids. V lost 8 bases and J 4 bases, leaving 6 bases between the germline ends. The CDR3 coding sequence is TGTGCCAGCGTCAGTTACAATGAGCAGTTCTTC. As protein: CASVSYNEQFF.

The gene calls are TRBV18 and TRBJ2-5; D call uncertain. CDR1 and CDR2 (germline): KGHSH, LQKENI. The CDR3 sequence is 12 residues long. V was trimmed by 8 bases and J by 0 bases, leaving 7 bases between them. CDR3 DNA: TGTGCCAGCGCAACGGACCAAGAGACCCAGTACTTC. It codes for CASATDQETQYF.

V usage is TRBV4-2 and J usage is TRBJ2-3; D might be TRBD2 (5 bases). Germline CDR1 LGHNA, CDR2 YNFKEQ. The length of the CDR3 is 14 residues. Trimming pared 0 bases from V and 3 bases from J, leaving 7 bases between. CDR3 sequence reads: CASSQERGTDTQYF. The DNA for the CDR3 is TGTGCCAGCAGCCAAGAACGGGGTACAGATACGCAGTATTTT.

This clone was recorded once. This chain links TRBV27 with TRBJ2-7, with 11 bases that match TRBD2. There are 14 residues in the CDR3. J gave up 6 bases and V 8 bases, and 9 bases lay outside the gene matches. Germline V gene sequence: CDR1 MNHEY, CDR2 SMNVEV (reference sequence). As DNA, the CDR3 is TGTGCCAGCGCGACTAGCGGGGAAAACCGCGAGCAGTACTTC. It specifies CASATSGENREQYF.

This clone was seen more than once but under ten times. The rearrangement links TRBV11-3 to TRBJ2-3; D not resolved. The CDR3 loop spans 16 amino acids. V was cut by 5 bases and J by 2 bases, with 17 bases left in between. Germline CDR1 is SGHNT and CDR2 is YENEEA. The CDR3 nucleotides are TGTGCCAGCAGCCCCAGCGACGACTCATACACAGATACGCAGTATTTT. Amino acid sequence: CASSPSDDSYTDTQYF.

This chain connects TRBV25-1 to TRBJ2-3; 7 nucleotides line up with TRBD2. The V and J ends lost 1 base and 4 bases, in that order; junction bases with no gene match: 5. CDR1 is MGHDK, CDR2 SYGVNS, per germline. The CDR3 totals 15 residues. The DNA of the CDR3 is TGTGCCAGCAGTGAATGGGGAGGGACCCCAGATACGCAGTATTTT. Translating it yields CASSEWGGTPDTQYF.

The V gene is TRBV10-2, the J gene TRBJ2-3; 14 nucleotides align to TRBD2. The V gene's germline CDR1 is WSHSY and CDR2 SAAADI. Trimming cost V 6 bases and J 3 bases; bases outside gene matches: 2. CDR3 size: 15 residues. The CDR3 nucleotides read TGCGCCAGCAGGCGACTAGCGGGAGGGACAGATACGCAGTATTTT. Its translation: CASRRLAGGTDTQYF.

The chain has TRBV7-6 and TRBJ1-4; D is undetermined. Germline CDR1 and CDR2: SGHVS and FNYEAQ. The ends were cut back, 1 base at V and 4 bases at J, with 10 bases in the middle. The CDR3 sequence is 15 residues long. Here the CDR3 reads CASSLEAGFNEKLFF. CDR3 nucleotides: TGTGCCAGCAGCTTAGAGGCAGGTTTTAATGAAAAACTGTTTTTT.

CDR3 residues: CASSLVSGDTQYF. In nucleotides, the CDR3 is TGCGCCAGCAGCTTGGTGTCAGGAGATACGCAGTATTTT. J is TRBJ2-3 and V is TRBV5-1; D ambiguous. The CDR3 is 13 amino acids. V lost 0 bases and J 5 bases, leaving 7 bases between the germline ends. Germline V gene sequence: CDR1 SGHRS, CDR2 YFSETQ.

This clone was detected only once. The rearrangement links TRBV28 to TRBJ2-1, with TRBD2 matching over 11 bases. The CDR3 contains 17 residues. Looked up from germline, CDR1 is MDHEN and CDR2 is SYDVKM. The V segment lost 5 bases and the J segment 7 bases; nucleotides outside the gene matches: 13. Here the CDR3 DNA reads TGTGCCAGCAGTCCCCCTTGGGCTAGCGGGAGGATGAATGAGCAGTTCTTC. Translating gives CASSPPWASGRMNEQFF.